The 3 T cell receptor beta chains below all came from one sample that was sequenced in a study of blood T cell repertoires in COVID-19. Method: immunoSEQ multiplex PCR; TCRdb's copy keeps in-frame clones and lacks some. The top ten clones hold 8.5% of a sample with around 55,000 clones, roughly 90% of them seen once. The specimen was peripheral blood. The receptors shown here come from a man aged 60 to 69 with active COVID-19.

The V call is TRBV14, the J call TRBJ1-4; D is unclear. CDR1 is SGHDN, CDR2 FVKESK, per germline. This CDR3 spans 15 amino acids. Trimming took off 2 bases at V and 0 bases at J, with 7 bases between the two ends. CDR3 residues: CASSQFRATNEKLFF. In DNA, the CDR3 is TGTGCCAGCAGCCAATTCCGGGCAACTAATGAAAAACTGTTTTTT. Using reference TRBV14 and TRBJ1-4 for the parts outside the CDR3, the full variable domain is EAGVTQFPSHSVIEKGQTVTLRCDPISGHDNLYWYRRVMGKEIKFLLHFVKESKQDESGMPNNRFLAERTGGTYSTLKVQPAELEDSGVYFCASSQFRATNEKLFFGSGTQLSVL.

This sequence joins TRBV4-1 and TRBJ2-6; D call uncertain. The V end was cut by 0 bases, the J end by 0 bases, with 12 bases between. Germline values: CDR1 MGHRA, CDR2 YSYEKL. This CDR3 is 18 amino acids long. The CDR3 region is CASSQDNRLTSGANVLTF. DNA for the CDR3: TGCGCCAGCAGCCAAGATAACAGATTGACCTCTGGGGCCAACGTCCTGACTTTC.

The chain uses TRBV27 and TRBJ2-7; 9 nucleotides line up with TRBD2. The CDR3 has 16 residues. V trimming: 0 bases; J trimming: 4 bases; junction bases outside the gene matches: 7. CDR1 MNHEY and CDR2 SMNVEV come from the germline V gene (reference sequence). CDR3 residues: CASSLSLTAGGYEQYF. Here the CDR3 DNA reads TGTGCCAGCAGTTTATCTTTAACCGCGGGAGGGTACGAGCAGTACTTC.